The rows below give T cell receptor beta chains drawn from one sample of a study of cytomegalovirus exposure and HLA in healthy donors. Data came from immunoSEQ multiplex PCR; TCRdb stores just in-frame clones and leaves some out. This sample yields 90,000 to 120,000 clones, of which more than 65% are seen a single time; around 2.3% belongs to the top ten. The sample was PBMCs. These receptors all come from a young man in good health and CMV-seronegative. CDR3s include the opening cysteine and the closing phenylalanine or tryptophan. The D gene is left open where the match is weak. Size tells how often a clone was seen (once, few, many) or the class of an expanded clone, and some rows leave it out.

v_call d_call clone_size cdr3_aa
TRBV5-1 NA NA CASREGWKYNEQFF
TRBV30 TRBD1 NA CAWRSTGDSPLHF
TRBV5-4 TRBD1 NA CASSLDRAGGNTIYF
TRBV29-1 NA NA CSVEDAYEQYF
TRBV14 NA NA CASSQGGGGTEAFF
TRBV7-6 NA once CASSAGGVGYGYTF
TRBV6-1 NA few CASREGSMNTEAFF
TRBV4-1 TRBD2 NA CASSQDRGGGTDTQYF
TRBV20-1 NA once CSASPRVEQYF
TRBV1 NA NA CTSSLLSPYEQYF
TRBV29-1 NA NA CSVGGDRAFYNEQFF
TRBV30 NA NA CAWSSEAARMIGELFF
TRBV4-1 TRBD2 NA CASSHQRGASRGEQYF
TRBV7-3 TRBD2 few CASSREAGGTGELFF
TRBV28 TRBD2 NA CASSQLASGYNEQFF